The entry below gives a single TCR beta chain sequence along with its context. Here immunoSEQ multiplex PCR was the method, and the copy in TCRdb shows in-frame clones only, minus some. Of some 110,000 clones listed, 80% to 90% are singletons. The data belong to a study of control samples from healthy donors and cancer patients. V gave up 0 bases and J gave up 11 bases, with 8 bases separating them. The CDR3 has 11 residues. Germline V gene data show CDR1 as SGHDT and CDR2 as YYEEEE. The J gene is TRBJ1-1, the V gene TRBV5-6; D possibly corresponds to TRBD1 (5 bases). This sequence was found in a woman aged 45 to 65 in good health. The material sequenced was blood. DNA for the CDR3: TGTGCCAGCAGCTTGGCGGGGGTCGCTTTCTTT. Translating it yields CASSLAGVAFF.